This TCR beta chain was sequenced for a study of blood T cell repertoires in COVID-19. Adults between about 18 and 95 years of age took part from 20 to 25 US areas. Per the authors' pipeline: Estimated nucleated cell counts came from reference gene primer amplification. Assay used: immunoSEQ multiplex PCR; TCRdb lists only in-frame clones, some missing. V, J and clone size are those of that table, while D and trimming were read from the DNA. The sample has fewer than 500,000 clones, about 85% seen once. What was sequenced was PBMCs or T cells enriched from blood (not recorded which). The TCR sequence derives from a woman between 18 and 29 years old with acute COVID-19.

The CDR3 spells CASSPGDSNYGYTF. DNA of the CDR3: TGCGCCAGCAGCCCAGGGGATTCTAACTATGGCTACACCTTC. The rearrangement uses TRBV5-1 and TRBJ1-2, with D perhaps matching TRBD1 (6 bases). The CDR3 extends over 14 amino acids. From germline, CDR1 is SGHRS and CDR2 YFSETQ. With 4 bases removed from V and 0 bases from J, the gap between germline ends came to 10 bases.